This entry lists 3 T cell receptor beta chains sequenced from one sample in a study of CD8 T cells in Susac syndrome. Random hexamers served to reverse transcribe roughly 0.45 to 1 ug RNA. TCRdb processed the immunoSEQ multiplex PCR reads anew with MiXCR; each CDR3 protein has one entry. Among roughly 130,000 distinct CDR3 sequences listed, roughly 95% were seen once. The sample comprised CD4+ T cells from PBMCs. The receptor set was obtained from a human donor with Susac syndrome.

As regards this clonotype: An end of the junction differs from the germline gene, which may be a read error. CDR3 in amino acids: CASSPFASVTQETQYF. CDR3 nucleotide sequence: TGTGCTAGCAGCCCCTTCGCCAGCGTTACTCAAGAGACCCAGTACTTC. The rearrangement joins TRBV7-7 to TRBJ2-5; no definite D call. This CDR3 comprises 16 residues. Germline lookup yields CDR1 SSHAT and CDR2 FNYEAQ (reference sequence).

The gene calls are TRBV28 and TRBJ1-2, with D possibly TRBD1 on 5 matching bases. Germline CDR1 reads MDHEN; CDR2 reads SYDVKM. The CDR3 loop spans 11 amino acids. Trimming took off 6 bases at V and 8 bases at J, with 10 bases between the two ends. CDR3 DNA: TGTGCCAGCAGGTCGACAGTCGGCTACACCTTC. Its protein product is CASRSTVGYTF.

The J gene is TRBJ1-2, the V gene TRBV30, with D perhaps matching TRBD1 (6 bases). CDR1 is GTSNPN, CDR2 SVGIG, per germline (reference sequence). The CDR3 is made up of 13 amino acids. Trimming stripped 0 bases from V and 4 bases from J, with 9 bases between. The CDR3 reads CAWSVQGTYGYTF. CDR3 nucleotide sequence: TGTGCCTGGAGTGTACAGGGAACCTATGGCTACACCTTC. Full variable domain (remainder filled in from reference TRBV30 and TRBJ1-2): SQTIHQWPATLVQPVGSPLSLECTVEGTSNPNLYWYRQAAGRGLQLLFYSVGIGQISSEVPQNLSASRPQDRQFILSSKKLLLSDSGFYLCAWSVQGTYGYTFGSGTRLTVV.